This T cell receptor (beta chain) came from a study of T cell repertoires in cytomegalovirus infection (dated by TCRdb to about 2019). Notes on the research overall: The peptide stimulations were aimed at well-studied HLA-B-restricted epitopes as well as recently identified HLA-C-restricted CMV epitopes, whose presentation resists viral immunomodulation. The HLA type of each donor mattered for the analysis, because public TCR beta signatures pointed to carriage of CMV infection along with the matching HLA type. What the work shows at the level of the full study, not this receptor alone: In the ex vivo response, HLA-C-restricted CMV-specific TCR beta clonotypes were dominant, and in two of eight donors the single most frequent clonotype came from this HLA-C-restricted group. In both this cohort and an independent cohort of 350 or so donors, the cumulative frequency of public TCR beta family members distinguished carriers of CMV infection plus the relevant HLA type.

Taken with the paper, the label for treatment or condition translates to: in vitro stimulation with specific CMV peptide epitopes to enrich CMV-specific T cells. The sequencing machine was an Illumina HiSeq 1500. The raw public data were reprocessed by TCRdb itself: fastp quality trimming at Q25, MiXCR clonotype calling, in-frame beta chains only. One record per CDR3 amino acid sequence lists the most common genes and DNA. Recorded for this sample are about 830,000 distinct CDR3 sequences; roughly 33% of them occurred a single time. Approximately 13% of the sample lies in the top ten. Spanning cysteine to phenylalanine, the CDR3 consists of 13 amino acids. CDR3 DNA only is kept here, 39 bases in frame from base 1. The V end gives up 7 bases and the J end 8 bases, leaving 10 bases in the junction not matched to a gene. CDR1 and CDR2, looked up from the germline V gene (reference sequence), are SEHNR and FQNEAQ.

This clonotype appeared a few times. Its antigen is currently not known. No much larger clone exists at a distance of one base, and base qualities are not known. The sequence derives from a human donor in good health (CMV status not recorded). Some clones in this sample may be carry-over from other donors' samples. The input for sequencing was cultured CD8+ T cells from PBMCs, taken from culture after CMV antigen stimulation. The rearranged segments are TRBV7-9 and TRBJ1-2; a stretch of 7 junction bases matches TRBD1. Here is the DNA: TGTGCCAGCACCCAGGACAGGAAGGGAGGCTACACCTTC. Its product reads: CASTQDRKGGYTF. The variable domain in full, with residues beyond the CDR3 obtained from the reference TRBV7-9 and TRBJ1-2 genes, is DTGVSQNPRHKITKRGQNVTFRCDPISEHNRLYWYRQTLGQGPEFLTYFQNEAQLEKSRLLSDRFSAERPKGSFSTLEIQRTEQGDSAMYLCASTQDRKGGYTFGSGTRLTVV.